This T cell receptor beta chain derives from a study of blood T cell repertoires in COVID-19. This clone was recorded a few times. Only in-frame clones appear in the TCRdb table, and some are missing; sequencing was by immunoSEQ multiplex PCR. The sample has around 51,000 clones, roughly 84% seen once. V trimming: 3 bases; J trimming: 7 bases; junction bases outside the gene matches: 9. Germline CDR1 is KGHSH and CDR2 is LQKENI. CDR3 length: 15 amino acids. The source material was peripheral blood. The sequence was obtained from a man older than 75 with active COVID-19. The chain employs TRBV18 and TRBJ2-1; 7 positions agree with TRBD1. CDR3 in amino acids: CASSPGTAPGNEQFF. The CDR3 DNA reads as TGTGCCAGCTCACCCGGGACAGCCCCTGGAAATGAGCAGTTCTTC.